This T cell receptor beta chain stems from a study of T cell responses to AZD1222 COVID-19 vaccine. The table came from immunoSEQ multiplex PCR; TCRdb's copy has only in-frame clones and leaves some out. The repertoire includes 150,000 to 200,000 clones, about 89% of them detected once, and approximately 2.5% sits in the top ten. Trimming took 4 bases from V and 7 from J, leaving 11 bases between them. Germline V lookup: CDR1 SEHNR, CDR2 FQNEAQ (reference sequence). The CDR3 length is 13 residues. This clone was found a few times. Its antigen remains unidentified. Overall study findings and caveats: Baseline seropositives among AZD1222 recipients totaled only 5 to 7.

The specimen was peripheral blood, collected on day 0 of MenACWY control vaccination. This chain links TRBV7-9 with TRBJ1-5; perhaps TRBD1 as D (5 bases). This clonotype was sampled from an adult in good health. The CDR3 here is CASSSQGRQPQHF. The CDR3 DNA follows: TGTGCCAGCAGCTCCCAGGGTCGGCAGCCCCAGCATTTT.